Listed here are 20 T cell receptor beta chains from one sample, sequenced in a study of metastatic and nonmetastatic thyroid tumors. Using MiXCR, TCRdb reanalyzed the PCR reads. The table includes 25,000 to 35,000 clones, 15% to 20% detected once. Ahead of thyroid surgery, no patient had received treatment of any kind. Sequencing was done on a sample of blood. All receptors come from a female donor with papillary thyroid cancer or a benign thyroid nodule (not recorded which). Some clones in this sample may be carry-over from other donors' samples.

There are many counts of this clone. The chain couples TRBV28 to TRBJ2-2; D is uncertain. Germline V gene lookup returns CDR1 MDHEN and CDR2 SYDVKM. Trimming shortened V by 6 bases and J by 5 bases, and 10 bases separated the two germline ends. The CDR3 sequence is 13 residues long. The CDR3 loop is CASSLLGTGELFF. In nucleotides, the CDR3 is TGTGCCAGCAGCTTGCTTGGGACCGGGGAGCTGTTTTTT.

This clone came up many times. V is TRBV6-1 and J is TRBJ1-3, with TRBD1 matching 9 bases. V lost 6 bases to trimming and J lost 6 bases; unmatched junction nucleotides: 6. CDR1 and CDR2 (germline): MNHNS, SASEGT. The CDR3 has 14 residues. The CDR3 here is CASSTDRGLNTIYF. The CDR3 coding sequence is TGTGCCAGCAGCACGGACAGGGGACTAAACACCATATATTTT.

This clone was picked up many times. The genes are TRBV10-3 and TRBJ1-1; D might be TRBD1 (6 bases). The CDR3 runs to 15 residues. Trimming removed 6 bases at V and 0 bases at J, with 14 bases between. Germline CDR1 is ENHRY and CDR2 is SYGVKD. The CDR3 DNA sequence: TGTGCCATCAGGGACAGTAACAACATGAACACTGAAGCTTTCTTT. Encoded protein: CAIRDSNNMNTEAFF.

A few counts support this clone. The chain carries TRBV12-3 or TRBV12-4 and TRBJ2-2; D is possibly TRBD1 (6 bases). The CDR3 extends over 16 amino acids. With 7 bases removed from V and 5 bases from J, the gap between germline ends came to 20 bases. CDR3 loop: CASIYTGTQGTGELFF. In DNA, the CDR3 is TGTGCCAGCATCTATACTGGGACACAGGGTACCGGGGAGCTGTTTTTT.

The chain has TRBV20-1 and TRBJ2-5; D possibly matches TRBD1 or TRBD2 (6 bases each). The germline CDR1 and CDR2 sequences are DFQATT and SNEGSKA (reference sequence). The CDR3 is 14 amino acids. V was cut by 0 bases and J by 5 bases, with 13 bases left in between. The DNA for the CDR3 is TGCAGTGCTAGAGATCGGGGGCTAAAGGAGACCCAGTACTTC. It codes for CSARDRGLKETQYF.

This clone has at least ten counts. The chain combines TRBV6-1 with TRBJ2-6; D assignment may be TRBD1 or TRBD2 (5 bases each). CDR1 is MNHNS and CDR2 is SASEGT in the germline V gene. Trimming took 9 bases from V and 2 from J, leaving 14 bases between them. The CDR3 has 15 residues. The CDR3, as DNA: TGTGCCAGTAGGTCTGGGGGTGCTGGGGCCAACGTCCTGACTTTC. Its translation: CASRSGGAGANVLTF.

Concerning this clone: Since no conserved phenylalanine or tryptophan closes the CDR3, a read error is the likely cause. This chain links TRBV12-3 or TRBV12-4 with TRBJ1-5, with 9 bases aligning to TRBD1. The CDR3 is 14 amino acids. The DNA for the CDR3 is TGTGCCAGAAGTTTCGGGACAGGGACTGGGCCCCAGCATCTT. This sequence encodes CARSFGTGTGPQHL.

CDR3 in DNA: TGTGCCTGGCGGCAGGGGAGGAACACTGAAGCTTTCTTT. As protein: CAWRQGRNTEAFF. This chain connects TRBV30 to TRBJ1-1, with TRBD1 as a possible D gene (6 bases). V lost 5 bases and J lost 1, with 11 bases in between. CDR3 length: 13 residues. Germline-derived CDR1 and CDR2 are GTSNPN and SVGIG (reference sequence).

This clone was picked up many times. V gene TRBV7-9 combines with J gene TRBJ2-1; TRBD1 matches at 8 bases. The trim removed 3 bases at V and 9 bases at J, leaving 7 bases unmatched. This CDR3 is 14 amino acids long. CDR1 is SEHNR and CDR2 is FQNEAQ in the germline V gene (reference sequence). The CDR3: CASSFSGQGLEQFF. The CDR3 DNA is TGTGCCAGCAGCTTCTCCGGACAGGGACTTGAGCAGTTCTTC.

There are many counts of this clone. J is TRBJ2-2 and V is TRBV19, with 8 positions matching TRBD1. Germline trimming cut 8 bases from V and 5 bases from J; bases unmatched to any gene: 7. Germline CDR1 reads LNHDA; CDR2 reads SQIVND (reference sequence). The CDR3 totals 14 residues. The CDR3 region is CASLTGVGTGELFF. The CDR3 DNA sequence: TGTGCCAGTTTGACAGGGGTAGGAACCGGGGAGCTGTTTTTT.

This clone occurred a few times. The chain carries TRBV6-1 and TRBJ2-2; TRBD2 is a possible D gene (5 bases). This CDR3 spans 14 amino acids. V lost 5 bases and J lost 10, with 17 bases in between. Germline CDR1 MNHNS, CDR2 SASEGT. CDR3 sequence reads: CASSLRAAAVELFF. CDR3 nucleotide sequence: TGTGCCAGCAGTTTGAGGGCGGCGGCCGTGGAGCTGTTTTTT.

This clone was recorded many times. The identical CDR3 is also encoded by other nucleotide sequences in the sample. This chain connects TRBV7-2 to TRBJ2-3; D gene uncertain. Deletions cut 4 bases from V and 2 bases from J, with 7 bases between. Germline-derived CDR1 and CDR2 are SGHTA and FQGNSA. The CDR3 has 13 residues. CDR3 loop: CASSSGITDTQYF. The CDR3 nucleotides read TGTGCCAGCAGCTCCGGTATCACAGATACGCAGTATTTT. The whole variable domain, filled in from reference TRBV7-2 and TRBJ2-3, reads GAGVSQSPSNKVTEKGKDVELRCDPISGHTALYWYRQSLGQGLEFLIYFQGNSAPDKSGLPSDRFSAERTGGSVSTLTIQRTQQEDSAVYLCASSSGITDTQYFGPGTRLTVL.

On this clone: With a much larger clone just one base away, this may be a read error. The chain links TRBV30 to TRBJ1-3; D not certain. The CDR3 contains 13 residues. Germline assignment: CDR1 GTSNPN and CDR2 SVGIG (reference sequence). The germline V and J ends were trimmed by 3 bases and 1 base, with 7 bases remaining between them. CDR3 in DNA: TGTGCCTGGAGCGTACTGTCTGGAAACACCATATATTTT. This translates into CAWSVLSGNTIYF.

This clone was recorded at least ten times. This chain uses TRBV3-1 with TRBJ2-1; 9 bases line up with TRBD1. J was trimmed by 15 bases and V by 4 bases; bases with no gene match: 10. The CDR3 extends over 13 amino acids. Germline CDR1 and CDR2: LGHDT and YNNKEL (reference sequence). CDR3 in DNA: TGTGCCAGCAGCCTTCAGTTGGGACAGGGTTTGTTCTTC. It codes for CASSLQLGQGLFF.

In this sample, this clone turned up many times. V usage is TRBV28 and J usage is TRBJ2-3; 11 nucleotides match TRBD2. Unmatched junction bases numbered 11, after V lost 6 bases and J lost 9 bases. CDR1 and CDR2 (germline): MDHEN, SYDVKM. This CDR3 spans 15 amino acids. Written as DNA, the CDR3 is TGTGCCAGCAGACTAGCGGGAGCACACGAGGACACGCAGTATTTT. Residues: CASRLAGAHEDTQYF.

This clone was seen ten or more times. The V gene is TRBV19, the J gene TRBJ1-6; no firm D call. CDR1 and CDR2 from the germline V gene are LNHDA and SQIVND (reference sequence). The CDR3 runs 13 residues. The V gene lost 3 bases and the J gene lost 10 bases, with 10 bases spanning the gap. This CDR3 reads CASSIPERSPLHF. The CDR3 region has the DNA TGTGCCAGTAGTATCCCGGAAAGATCACCCCTCCACTTT.

This clone was counted many times. The chain carries TRBV2 and TRBJ1-4; D may be TRBD1 (6 bases). V was pared by 8 bases and J by 4 bases, with 14 bases between. CDR3 size: 14 residues. Germline V gives CDR1 SNHLY, CDR2 FYNNEI. The DNA for the CDR3 is TGTGCCAGCTCACGCTCCAGGGGTAATGAAAAACTGTTTTTT. Protein product: CASSRSRGNEKLFF. Based on the CDR3 plus reference TRBV2 and TRBJ1-4, the full variable domain is EPEVTQTPSHQVTQMGQEVILRCVPISNHLYFYWYRQILGQKVEFLVSFYNNEISEKSEIFDDQFSVERPDGSNFTLKIRSTKLEDSAMYFCASSRSRGNEKLFFGSGTQLSVL.

Many counts were recorded for this clone. In nucleotides, the CDR3 is TGTGCCAGCAGCTTACTACAGGGAAACACCGGGGAGCTGTTTTTT. Protein: CASSLLQGNTGELFF. J is TRBJ2-2 and V is TRBV7-3, with D perhaps matching TRBD1 (6 bases). CDR3 length equals 15 residues. Trimming stripped 2 bases from V and 2 bases from J, with 9 bases between. The germline gives CDR1 SGHTA, CDR2 FQGTGA.

This clone has only a few counts. Possible read error: a much larger clone is one base away. The chain combines TRBV7-3 with TRBJ1-2; 7 nucleotides line up with TRBD1. This CDR3 spans 14 amino acids. From germline, CDR1 is SGHTA and CDR2 FQGTGA. CDR3 sequence reads: CANSSRTGGGGYTF. The CDR3 DNA is TGTGCCAACAGCTCCCGGACAGGAGGGGGTGGCTACACCTTC. Variable domain in full (rest from reference TRBV7-3 and TRBJ1-2): GAGVSQTPSNKVTEKGKYVELRCDPISGHTALYWYRQSLGQGPEFLIYFQGTGAADDSGLPNDRFFAVRPEGSVSTLKIQRTERGDSAVYLCANSSRTGGGGYTFGSGTRLTVV.

Details on this clone: A much larger clone differs from this one at a single base, so this may be a read error. The chain carries TRBV19 and TRBJ2-1, with D perhaps TRBD1 (5 bases). This CDR3 has 15 residues. The germline V gene encodes CDR1 LNHDA and CDR2 SQIVND (reference sequence). The chain's CDR3 is CAGSIMSDRRGEQFF. CDR3 nucleotide sequence: TGTGCCGGTAGTATTATGTCGGACCGAAGGGGTGAGCAGTTCTTC.